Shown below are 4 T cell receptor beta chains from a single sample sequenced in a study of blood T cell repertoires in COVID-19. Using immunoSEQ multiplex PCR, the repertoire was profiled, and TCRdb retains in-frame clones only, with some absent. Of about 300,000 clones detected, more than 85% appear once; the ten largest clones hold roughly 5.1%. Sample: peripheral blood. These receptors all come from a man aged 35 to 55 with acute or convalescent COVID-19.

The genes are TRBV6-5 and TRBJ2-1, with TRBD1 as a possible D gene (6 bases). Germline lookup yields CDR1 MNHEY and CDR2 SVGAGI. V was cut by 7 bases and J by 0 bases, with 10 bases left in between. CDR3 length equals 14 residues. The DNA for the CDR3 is TGTGCCAGCAAAGAAGGGGGCTCCTACAATGAGCAGTTCTTC. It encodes CASKEGGSYNEQFF.

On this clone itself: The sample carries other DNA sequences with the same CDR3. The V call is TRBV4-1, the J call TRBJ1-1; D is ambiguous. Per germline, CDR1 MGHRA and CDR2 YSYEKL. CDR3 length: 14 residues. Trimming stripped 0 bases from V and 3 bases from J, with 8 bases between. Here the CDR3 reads CASSQEAGYTEAFF. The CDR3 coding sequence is TGCGCCAGCAGCCAAGAAGCCGGGTACACTGAAGCTTTCTTT.

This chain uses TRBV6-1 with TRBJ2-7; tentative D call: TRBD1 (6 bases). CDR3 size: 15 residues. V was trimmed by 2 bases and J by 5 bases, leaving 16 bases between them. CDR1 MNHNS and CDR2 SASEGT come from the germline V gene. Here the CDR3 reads CASSELASTGNEQYF. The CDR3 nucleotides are TGTGCCAGCAGTGAATTAGCGTCGACAGGAAACGAGCAGTACTTC.

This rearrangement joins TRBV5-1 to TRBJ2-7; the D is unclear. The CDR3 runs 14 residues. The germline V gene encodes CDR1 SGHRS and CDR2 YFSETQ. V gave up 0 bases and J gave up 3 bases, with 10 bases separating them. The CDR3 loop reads CASSLDHSGYEQYF. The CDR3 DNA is TGCGCCAGCAGCTTGGACCACAGTGGCTACGAGCAGTACTTC.